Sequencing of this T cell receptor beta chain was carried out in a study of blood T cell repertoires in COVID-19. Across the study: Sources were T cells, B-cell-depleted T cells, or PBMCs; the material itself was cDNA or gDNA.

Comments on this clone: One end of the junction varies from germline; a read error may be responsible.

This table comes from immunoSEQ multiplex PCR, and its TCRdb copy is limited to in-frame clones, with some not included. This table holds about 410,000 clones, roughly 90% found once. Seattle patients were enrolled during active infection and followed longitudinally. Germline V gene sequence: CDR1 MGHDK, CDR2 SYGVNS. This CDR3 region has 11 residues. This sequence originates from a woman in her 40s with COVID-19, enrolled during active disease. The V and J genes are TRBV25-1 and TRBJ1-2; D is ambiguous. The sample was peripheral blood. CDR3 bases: TGTGCCAGCAGTGAATACTACGGCTACACCTTC. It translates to CASSEYYGYTF.